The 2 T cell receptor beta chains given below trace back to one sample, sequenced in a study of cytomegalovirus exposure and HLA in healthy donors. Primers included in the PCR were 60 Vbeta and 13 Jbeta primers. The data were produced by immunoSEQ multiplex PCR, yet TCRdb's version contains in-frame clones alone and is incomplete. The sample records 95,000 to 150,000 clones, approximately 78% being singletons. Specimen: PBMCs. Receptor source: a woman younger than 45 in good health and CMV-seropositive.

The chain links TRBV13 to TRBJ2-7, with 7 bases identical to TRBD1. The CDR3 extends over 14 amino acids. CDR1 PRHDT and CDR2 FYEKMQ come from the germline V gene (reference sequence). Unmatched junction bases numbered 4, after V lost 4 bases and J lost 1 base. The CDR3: CASSSDRRSYEQYF. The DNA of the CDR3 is TGTGCCAGCAGCTCGGACAGGCGTTCCTACGAGCAGTACTTC.

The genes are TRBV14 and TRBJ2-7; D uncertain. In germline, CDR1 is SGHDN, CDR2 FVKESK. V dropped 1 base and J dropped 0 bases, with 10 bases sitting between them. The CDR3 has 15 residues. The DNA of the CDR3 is TGTGCCAGCAGCCAAGGTCAGGCAAGCTCCTACGAGCAGTACTTC. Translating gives CASSQGQASSYEQYF.